What follows describes a single T cell receptor (beta chain). What it binds is not known. Sequencing was performed with immunoSEQ multiplex PCR; in TCRdb, only in-frame clones are kept and a portion is missing. This sample carries roughly 52,000 clones, more than 75% of them seen once, and the ten largest clones take 6% to 7.5%. This entry comes from a study of PD-1 blockade in classical Hodgkin lymphoma. Background on the study: Patients received nivolumab 3 mg/kg intravenously every 2 weeks.

Noted time point: cycle 4 day 1 (C4D1), after five to seven weeks of nivolumab. Every patient experienced relapse after autologous stem cell transplantation, and brentuximab vedotin exposure varied. Under best response, outcomes were complete response, partial response or progressive disease. CDR3 length: 12 residues. V lost 0 bases to trimming and J lost 3 bases, with 1 base between them. Germline V gene lookup returns CDR1 ENHRY and CDR2 SYGVKD. Overall study results and limits: It was CD4+ TCR diversity, not CD8+, that rose significantly by C4D1. Reports described newly diagnosed patients as having lower baseline TCR diversity than healthy donors.

The chain recombines TRBV10-3 with TRBJ2-3; the D is unclear. Specimen: peripheral blood mononuclear cells (PBMCs), collected before the fourth cycle of nivolumab. This TCR was sampled from a human donor with classical Hodgkin lymphoma. The CDR3 coding sequence is TGTGCCATCAGTGAGTCGACAGATACGCAGTATTTT. Its translation: CAISESTDTQYF.